This T cell receptor (beta chain) was obtained from a study of cytomegalovirus exposure and HLA in healthy donors (dated by TCRdb to 2015 to 2018). Regarding the study in general: In an earlier analysis of under 600 of the donors, 250 to 350 Gb of sequence data and 100 million or so unique TCR beta sequences from roughly 200 million T cells were reported. An early release that covered around 590 HLA-typed donors contained around 300 gigabases of sequencing data and approximately 85 million unique TCR sequences. Of the roughly 400 genotyped donors, 81% fell in the genetic ancestry cluster associated with self-reported Caucasian donors. The aim of the study was to test whether cataloging public T cell receptors could identify signatures of past pathogen exposure. The study used immunosequencing to profile the T cell repertoires of approximately 650 subjects and linked those repertoires to cytomegalovirus serostatus. In addition to the first cohort of approximately 650 subjects, a separate validation cohort of some 120 different subjects was used. To predict cytomegalovirus infection status, the study combined high-throughput TCR immunosequencing, statistical association of individual TCRs with disease status, and machine learning. A later analysis re-analyzed previously published TCR beta repertoires from 666 donors and added high-resolution HLA genotyping to study TCR occurrence patterns. The later analysis used no new phenotypic data to find candidate immune exposures, relying instead on TCR beta sequences and their occurrence across donors. An earlier analysis of around 640 of the donors used high-throughput TCR beta sequencing to judge whether each TCR beta V gene segment behaved as functional or pseudogenic. Donor age, sex, ethnicity and CMV serostatus were collected together with the repertoire data. A later genetic analysis used genome-wide SNP genotypes for about 60% of the roughly 700 donors, treating that subset as a discovery cohort. All discovery cohort repertoires had been generated using a single sequencing platform. Both class I and class II loci were covered by HLA typing, at four-digit resolution. Typing coverage varied by locus: roughly 629-630 donors for A, B, C, DRB1 and DQB1; approximately 560 for DQA1; more than 600 for DPA1; around 450 for DPB1. A handful of DR-DQ haplotypes were treated as single units for association and clustering because of strong linkage in the cohort. Among almost 400 genotyped donors of the cohort, an average of 235,054 unique TCR beta nucleotide sequences were sequenced per donor, roughly 20% of them non-productive.

Of note for this clone: Its antigen is still unknown.

In total, 500 to 700 healthy bone marrow donors made up the cohort. All cohort members were sampled while nominally healthy, although unrecorded immune exposures were likely present. The donor was CMV seronegative and was included in the group of about 400 seronegative cohort members. Each donor provided a peripheral blood sample, and peripheral blood mononuclear cells were used for TCR beta sequencing. Genomic DNA was extracted from the blood cell samples with the Qiagen DNeasy Blood Extraction Kit. The method was the immunoSEQ multiplex PCR assay. For the multiplex PCR, a mixture combining 60 forward primers for TCR Vbeta segments and 13 reverse primers for TCR Jbeta segments was used. Amplification of the CDR3 region of rearranged TCR beta genes was performed with a multiplex PCR assay on genomic DNA. On the Illumina HiSeq System, the amplified TCR beta libraries were sequenced as 87-base-pair reads. In the original analysis: A later analysis tallied around 80 million unique TCR beta chains across the 666 repertoires, and about 10 million of those chains were shared by two or more donors. A nearest-neighbor algorithm error-corrected the raw reads and collapsed the reads into unique sequences, merging closely related sequences to remove PCR and sequencing errors. CDR3 sequences were aligned to IMGT reference sequences to assign V, D and J gene segments. For a sequence to be retained, at least a six-nucleotide match to both a V gene segment and a J gene segment was required. Rearrangements were called productive when the CDR3 lacked stop codons and stayed in frame with V and J; all others were non-productive. CDR3 was defined by IMGT convention, running from the second conserved V-encoded cysteine to the conserved J-encoded phenylalanine. The earlier analysis of some 600 of the donors excluded sequences that lacked an unambiguous match to a single V gene segment. In an earlier analysis of a few hundred of the donors, V segments were called functional above 56.7% productive rearrangements and were called segregating when the between-donor standard deviation exceeded 5%. A statistical classification framework was developed to diagnose cytomegalovirus status using the catalog of TCR beta chain sequences. A later analysis assigned V and J genes by comparing TCR nucleotide sequences with IMGT/GENE-DB human TR gene sequences. Using the TCRdist pipeline, a later analysis assigned CDR3 sequences along with most-parsimonious VDJ recombination scenarios. In a later analysis, each TCR beta chain was defined by its CDR3 amino acid sequence together with its V-gene family, and reads without a unique V-gene family were excluded. As a way to deal with suspected cross-contamination and a sequencing artifact, a later analysis dropped 450 to 600 nucleotide sequences that were highly shared and had low generation probability. In a later analysis, a clonal expansion index was calculated for each public chain from normalized within-repertoire ranks of inferred template counts. In a later analysis, generation probabilities were computed with a VDJ recombination model fitted to out-of-frame rearrangements, and the resulting probabilities were checked against IGoR. Hypergeometric tests were used in a later analysis to score TCR-TCR, TCR-HLA and TCR-CMV co-occurrence, with a repertoire-size bias correction applied to the TCR pairs. A later analysis estimated false discovery rates by permuting HLA or CMV assignments 20 times. In a later analysis, co-occurring TCRs were grouped using DBSCAN, and TCRdist sequence similarity was added for clustering within HLA-allele-positive subsets. Co-occurrence clustering excluded repertoires with fewer than 30,000 or more than 120,000 public chains, plus five with anomalous nucleotide sharing. TCRdb obtained this table from immuneACCESS and retained in-frame rearrangements with V and J assigned. These tables miss some clones; where compared with another copy, unresolved V genes account for less than half of the shortfall, and the remainder is unexplained. That table supplies the V and J calls and clone size; D and trimming were determined from the DNA. This sample's table contains 150,000 to 200,000 clones. Together, the top ten hold about 1.2% of the sample.

Here is what the overall study found, with its caveats: In a later analysis, several top co-occurrence clusters were reported to appear linked to parvovirus B19, influenza, CMV and Epstein-Barr virus. Because HLA typing was missing for some donors at each locus, association tests included only the typed subset. V-gene and J-gene trimming of TCR beta chains was associated with a missense DCLRE1C variant in a later genetic analysis, and the association was replicated in an independent cohort. Specific HLA alleles were associated with around 18,000 TCR beta sequences at a false discovery rate of 0.05 in a later analysis. This cohort had only TCR beta chains sequenced, and the lack of alpha or paired-chain data limited which features could be detected. In both the original and validation cohorts, the classifier was reported to diagnose cytomegalovirus status with high specificity and sensitivity. Across donors, most TCR sequences were observed very rarely, whereas some public TCRs were present in many individuals. In vitro tests confirmed that a few of the cytomegalovirus-associated TCR beta chains recognize cytomegalovirus antigens. A later genetic analysis reported fewer N-insertions in productive TCRs among donors in an Asian-associated ancestry cluster than the roughly 700-donor mean. When HLA alleles, especially DR and DQ, strongly co-occurred, TCR associations were difficult to assign to individual alleles. The authors suggested that the approach could potentially be generalized to other disease states and immunological phenotypes. In a later analysis, HLA-associated TCR beta chains showed more clonal expansion and lower generation probabilities than non-associated chains that were equally common. A group of highly shared sequence variants was considered likely to be a technical artifact of the sequencing pipeline. The presence/absence analyses assumed that sequencing depth was roughly uniform across donors, and that assumption may not be true. CMV serostatus was the only immune exposure information available for the cohort. A further reported finding was that TCR beta sequences accurately predicted the HLA-A and HLA-B alleles for most subjects in the first cohort. A later analysis found that most CMV-associated TCR beta chains appeared HLA-restricted, with HLA associations seemingly driven largely by CMV exposure. A total of 150 to 200 TCR beta chains were listed by the study as associated with cytomegalovirus. Because the 87-base-pair reads could not distinguish some IMGT-functional V segments, including TRBV6-2 and TRBV6-3, those segments were excluded. In an earlier analysis of 587 of the donors, most TCR beta V segments appeared in productive rearrangements about 87% or about 30% of the time, broadly matching IMGT annotations. Around 16 rarely observed V segments, including chromosome 9 orphons, were excluded from the earlier analysis of 550 to 700 of the donors because counts were too low. Correlated functional status among segregating V segments might be attributable to linkage disequilibrium, but an unknown experimental factor could not be ruled out. A later analysis found that TCR association rates varied across HLA loci, with DRB1 alleles showing the most associated TCRs and HLA-C alleles the fewest.

At the junction V is shortened by 3 bases and J by 8 bases, with 20 bases in between. Based on the germline V gene (reference sequence), the CDR1 and CDR2 sequences are SEHNR and FQNEAQ. Taken from cysteine to phenylalanine, the CDR3 has 16 residues. The CDR3 DNA has 48 bases and is translated from base 1. The sequencing sample was made of PBMCs. The V gene is TRBV7-9 and the J gene is TRBJ1-5, with a tentative D gene TRBD1 over 6 matching bases. This receptor was obtained from a woman aged 60-75 years in good health and CMV-seronegative. The CDR3 sequence is CASSFSIRSRGEPQHF. The DNA sequence follows: TGTGCCAGCAGCTTCTCCATAAGGAGCAGGGGAGAGCCCCAGCATTTT.